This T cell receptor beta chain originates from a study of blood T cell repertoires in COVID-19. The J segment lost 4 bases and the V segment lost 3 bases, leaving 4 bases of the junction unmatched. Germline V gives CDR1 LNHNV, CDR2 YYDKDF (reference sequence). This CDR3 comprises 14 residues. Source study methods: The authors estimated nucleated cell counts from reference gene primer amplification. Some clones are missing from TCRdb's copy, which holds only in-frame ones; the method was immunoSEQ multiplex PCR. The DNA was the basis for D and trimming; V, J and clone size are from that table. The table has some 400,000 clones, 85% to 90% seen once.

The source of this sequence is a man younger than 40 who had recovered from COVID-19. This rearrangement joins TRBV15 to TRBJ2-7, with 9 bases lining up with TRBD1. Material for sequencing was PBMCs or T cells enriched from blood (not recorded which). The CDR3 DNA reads TGTGCCACCAGCAGGGACAGGGGAGGGTACGAGCAGTACTTC. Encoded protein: CATSRDRGGYEQYF.